This T cell receptor (beta chain) emerged from a study of T cells after yellow fever vaccination. The study made its TCR cDNA through 5'RACE template switching. That step introduced a universal primer site along with UMIs. From the 5' RACE reads, TCRdb called clonotypes with MiXCR, one entry per CDR3 protein. The table shows hundreds of thousands of distinct CDR3 sequences, with about a fifth occurring only once. Whole-study findings and limits: At around 95% for CD4 and approximately 88% for CD8, most primary-vaccination clones showed up again after the booster.

This clonotype was detected a few times. Its target is not known. This CDR3 spans 14 amino acids. The junction had 10 bases not matched to a gene; V was cut back by 5 bases and J by 8 bases. Germline V gene sequence: CDR1 SGHTA, CDR2 FQGTGA. Source: PBMCs, taken less than 25 days after the first yellow fever vaccination. This clonotype was sampled from a man between 18 and 35 years old who received the YFV17D yellow fever vaccine. The rearrangement joins TRBV7-3 to TRBJ2-3, with 7 positions matching TRBD2. DNA of the CDR3: TGTGCCAGCAGCCCCAGCGGGGCCCATCCTACGCAGTATTTT. Its translation: CASSPSGAHPTQYF.